These 21 T cell receptor beta chains came from one sample sequenced in a study of T cell responses to AZD1222 COVID-19 vaccine. Using immunoSEQ multiplex PCR, the repertoire was profiled, and TCRdb retains in-frame clones only, with some absent. The sample lists around 94,000 clones, approximately 91% seen once, with about 19% in the top ten. The sample was peripheral blood, taken on day 0 of AZD1222 vaccination. Receptor source: an adult in good health.

The V call is TRBV10-3, the J call TRBJ1-1, with unresolved D. Trimming pared 8 bases from V and 0 bases from J, leaving 10 bases between. Germline values: CDR1 ENHRY, CDR2 SYGVKD. This CDR3 contains 13 residues. CDR3 residues: CAIGQTMNTEAFF. The CDR3 DNA is TGTGCCATCGGGCAGACAATGAACACTGAAGCTTTCTTT.

For the CDR3, the DNA is TGTGCCAGCAGGCGGGACAGGGTAACCGATCAGCCCCAGCATTTT. Translated: CASRRDRVTDQPQHF. The chain couples TRBV7-3 to TRBJ1-5, with 9 bases aligning to TRBD1. J gave up 5 bases and V 6 bases, and 8 bases lay outside the gene matches. Per germline, CDR1 SGHTA and CDR2 FQGTGA. The CDR3 spans 15 residues.

There are a few counts of this clone. The chain is built from TRBV11-2 and TRBJ2-5, with D uncertain. The germline CDR1 and CDR2 sequences are SGHAT and FQNNGV. This CDR3 has 15 amino acids. The germline V and J ends were trimmed by 4 bases and 2 bases, with 14 bases remaining between them. CDR3 in DNA: TGTGCCAGCAGCTCGGGTCTCACCCCACAAGAGACCCAGTACTTC. It translates to CASSSGLTPQETQYF.

V and J are TRBV28 and TRBJ1-3; D is unclear. V was pared by 3 bases and J by 0 bases, with 9 bases between. The CDR3 is made up of 15 amino acids. Germline V gene sequence: CDR1 MDHEN, CDR2 SYDVKM. CDR3 in DNA: TGTGCCAGCAGTTTTGGGTCGGGCTCTGGAAACACCATATATTTT. It is translated as CASSFGSGSGNTIYF. The variable domain in full, with the rest retrieved from reference TRBV28 and TRBJ1-3, is DVKVTQSSRYLVKRTGEKVFLECVQDMDHENMFWYRQDPGLGLRLIYFSYDVKMKEKGDIPEGYSVSREKKERFSLILESASTNQTSMYLCASSFGSGSGNTIYFGEGSWLTVV.

V and J are TRBV5-4 and TRBJ1-1; D is uncertain. Germline values: CDR1 SGHNT, CDR2 YYREEE (reference sequence). Trimming took 0 bases from V and 5 from J, leaving 11 bases between them. This CDR3 is built from 14 residues. CDR3 protein: CASSLGLGRTEAFF. CDR3 DNA sequence: TGTGCCAGCAGCTTGGGTCTGGGAAGAACTGAAGCTTTCTTT.

The rearrangement links TRBV13 to TRBJ2-3; 11 nucleotides match TRBD2. CDR3 length: 15 residues. V lost 6 bases, J lost 4 bases, and 6 bases stayed unmatched. The germline V gene encodes CDR1 PRHDT and CDR2 FYEKMQ (reference sequence). The CDR3 loop is CASSFSGRAADTQYF. The CDR3 coding sequence is TGTGCCAGCAGTTTTAGCGGGAGGGCCGCAGATACGCAGTATTTT.

The V and J genes are TRBV12-3 or TRBV12-4 and TRBJ1-2, with 9 bases aligning to TRBD1. Unmatched junction bases numbered 4, after V lost 6 bases and J lost 5 bases. The CDR3 covers 13 residues. The CDR3 spells CASSPGQGYGYTF. The CDR3, as DNA: TGTGCCAGCAGCCCGGGACAGGGATATGGCTACACCTTC.

This clone has only one observation. V and J are TRBV11-1 and TRBJ2-5; tentatively, D is TRBD2 (6 bases). CDR3 length equals 14 residues. The V and J ends lost 5 bases and 3 bases respectively, with 13 bases between them. CDR1 SGHAT and CDR2 FQDESV come from the germline V gene (reference sequence). DNA for the CDR3: TGTGCCAGCAGCCCCCGGGAGAGGGAAGAGACCCAGTACTTC. It yields the protein CASSPREREETQYF.

V and J are TRBV7-3 and TRBJ2-5, with 13 bases lining up with TRBD2. The V gene's germline CDR1 is SGHTA and CDR2 FQGTGA. The CDR3 spans 17 residues. With V trimmed by 4 bases and J by 5 bases, 10 bases remained unmatched. CDR3 sequence: CASSSLPGLAGDETQYF. The DNA of the CDR3 is TGTGCCAGCAGCTCACTTCCCGGACTAGCGGGGGACGAGACCCAGTACTTC.

This clone was counted a single time. The rearrangement uses TRBV2 and TRBJ2-3; 8 bases map to TRBD2. This CDR3 contains 15 residues. Germline V gene data show CDR1 as SNHLY and CDR2 as FYNNEI. V gave up 5 bases and J gave up 5 bases; unmatched junction bases: 9. CDR3 in amino acids: CASSRLALGLDTQYF. The CDR3 nucleotides read TGTGCCAGCAGTCGACTAGCGCTGGGACTAGATACGCAGTATTTT.

The V call is TRBV19, the J call TRBJ2-7; possibly TRBD1 for D (6 bases). V shed 5 bases and J shed 2 bases, with 13 bases lying between them. This CDR3 contains 14 residues. Per germline, CDR1 LNHDA and CDR2 SQIVND (reference sequence). The CDR3, as DNA: TGTGCCAGTAGTTCCTCAGGACAGCCCTACGAGCAGTACTTC. The encoded protein is CASSSSGQPYEQYF.

CDR3 loop: CSVGGRGNQPQHF. The CDR3 DNA follows: TGCAGCGTTGGGGGGAGGGGGAATCAGCCCCAGCATTTT. The V call is TRBV29-1, the J call TRBJ1-5; D is perhaps TRBD1 (6 bases). This CDR3 contains 13 residues. The germline V gene has CDR1 SQVTM and CDR2 ANQGSEA. V was cut by 4 bases and J by 4 bases, with 11 bases left in between.

The chain links TRBV9 to TRBJ2-7; tentative D call: TRBD2 (5 bases). Per the germline V gene, CDR1 is SGDLS and CDR2 is YYNGEE. The ends were cut back, 0 bases at V and 2 bases at J, with 12 bases in the middle. The CDR3 is 15 residues long. CDR3 nucleotide sequence: TGTGCCAGCAGCGTAGGAGGGCAGGCGACCTACGAGCAGTACTTC. It translates to CASSVGGQATYEQYF.

This clone came up once. The chain carries TRBV12-3 or TRBV12-4 and TRBJ1-6; D call uncertain. V lost 3 bases, J lost 7 bases, and 7 bases lay in between. The CDR3 runs 13 residues. Written as DNA, the CDR3 is TGTGCCAGCAGTTTGTCTGGGAATTCACCCCTCCACTTT. Its protein product is CASSLSGNSPLHF.

The chain couples TRBV28 to TRBJ1-1; 7 bases align to TRBD1. Germline CDR1 reads MDHEN; CDR2 reads SYDVKM. There are 15 residues in the CDR3. V lost 7 bases to trimming and J lost 4 bases; unmatched junction nucleotides: 12. The CDR3 here is CASKTPQGLSTEAFF. In nucleotides, the CDR3 is TGTGCCAGCAAAACCCCACAGGGGTTGAGCACTGAAGCTTTCTTT.

CDR3 in DNA: TGTGCCAGCCCGCTGAGCTTGAACACTGAAGCTTTCTTT. Its protein is CASPLSLNTEAFF. V gene TRBV9 combines with J gene TRBJ1-1; no clear D. The CDR3 has 13 amino acids. The germline V and J ends were trimmed by 7 bases and 0 bases, with 10 bases remaining between them. Germline V lookup: CDR1 SGDLS, CDR2 YYNGEE.

The V and J genes are TRBV24-1 and TRBJ1-5; TRBD1 is a possible D gene (5 bases). The CDR3 totals 14 residues. From germline, CDR1 is KGHDR and CDR2 SFDVKD. Trimming pared 1 base from V and 4 bases from J, leaving 7 bases between. This CDR3 reads CATSDLWGNQPQHF. The CDR3 DNA sequence: TGTGCCACCAGTGATTTATGGGGGAATCAGCCCCAGCATTTT.

V and J are TRBV9 and TRBJ2-7, with D possibly TRBD2 on 5 matching bases. Per the germline V gene, CDR1 is SGDLS and CDR2 is YYNGEE. V lost 4 bases, J lost 3 bases, and 17 bases lay in between. The CDR3 has 15 amino acids. In nucleotides, the CDR3 is TGTGCCAGCAGCTCCCGGGGTACAAGAGACTACGAGCAGTACTTC. Encoded protein: CASSSRGTRDYEQYF.

The V and J genes are TRBV18 and TRBJ1-5; D is possibly TRBD1 (5 bases). V lost 2 bases, J lost 2 bases, and 16 bases lay in between. CDR3 length equals 17 residues. Germline loops: CDR1 KGHSH, CDR2 LQKENI. CDR3 residues: CASSPFGGGTGNQPQHF. CDR3 nucleotides: TGTGCCAGCTCACCATTCGGCGGGGGAACTGGCAATCAGCCCCAGCATTTT.

This rearrangement joins TRBV25-1 to TRBJ2-7; no reliable D call. The V end lost 4 bases, the J end lost 3 bases, and 4 bases lay between the germline ends. Germline assignment: CDR1 MGHDK and CDR2 SYGVNS. This CDR3 spans 11 amino acids. The CDR3 sequence: CASSGFYEQYF. The DNA for the CDR3 is TGTGCCAGCAGTGGTTTCTACGAGCAGTACTTC.

This chain connects TRBV28 to TRBJ1-6; no definite D call. Germline-derived CDR1 and CDR2 are MDHEN and SYDVKM. This CDR3 has 12 amino acids. The ends were cut back, 11 bases at V and 7 bases at J, with 12 bases in the middle. The CDR3 is CAGTRSNSPLHF. DNA for the CDR3: TGTGCCGGAACACGGTCAAATTCACCCCTCCACTTT.